This T cell receptor (beta chain) was captured in a study of blood T cell repertoires in COVID-19. Study information: Samples representing acute and convalescent COVID-19 were sourced from the United States, Italy and Spain. T cells, B-cell-depleted T cells, or PBMCs provided the cDNA or gDNA that served as material.

This clone was seen once. In germline, CDR1 is SGHRS, CDR2 YFSETQ. The V end lost 4 bases, the J end lost 0 bases, and 10 bases lay between the germline ends. This CDR3 has 14 amino acids. In the authors' workflow: Estimates of nucleated cell counts were drawn from the amplification of reference gene primers. TCRdb's table, derived via immunoSEQ multiplex PCR, lists solely in-frame clones and lacks some. That table is the source of V, J and clone size, and D and trimming were worked out from the DNA. Of about 230,000 clones in the sample, roughly 84% were seen once. The sample consisted of peripheral blood. The chain links TRBV5-1 to TRBJ1-1; D gene unclear. The receptor's source is a man aged 40-49 years who had recovered from COVID-19. The CDR3 sequence is CASSPQQMNTEAFF. CDR3 DNA sequence: TGCGCCAGCAGCCCGCAACAGATGAACACTGAAGCTTTCTTT. Based on the CDR3 plus reference TRBV5-1 and TRBJ1-1, the full variable domain is KAGVTQTPRYLIKTRGQQVTLSCSPISGHRSVSWYQQTPGQGLQFLFEYFSETQRNKGNFPGRFSGRQFSNSRSEMNVSTLELGDSALYLCASSPQQMNTEAFFGQGTRLTVV.